The source of this TCR beta chain is a study of CD8+CD57+ T cells in acquired aplastic anemia. Study-wide context: Yields of DNA that came from sorted CD4+ and CD8+ cells averaged roughly 3 ug. Study conclusions and caveats: A set of more than 25 CD8+ CDR3 sequences was shared between patients and controls, and these sequences appeared highly expressed in patients.

CDR3 size: 16 residues. CDR1 and CDR2 from the germline V gene are LNHDA and SQIVND (reference sequence). Profiling of TCR beta VDJ combinations and CDR3 sequences used genomic DNA as template. TCRdb reprocessed the reads with MiXCR, giving one entry per CDR3 protein. Among about 190,000 distinct CDR3 sequences, around 59% were seen once, and the ten largest hold 16%. Remarks on this clonotype: The antigen remains undetermined. The junction shows a germline mismatch at one end, possibly a read error.

This chain joins TRBV19 and TRBJ2-7; TRBD2 is a possible D gene (6 bases). The sequenced sample consisted of sorted CD4+, CD8+, or CD8+CD57+ T cells (not recorded which) from PBMCs. The origin of this receptor is a human donor in good health, serving as a control. CDR3 coding DNA: TGCGCCAGTAGTATAGTAGTGCGTGGGAGGTCCTACGAGCAGTACTTC. It codes for CASSIVVRGRSYEQYF.